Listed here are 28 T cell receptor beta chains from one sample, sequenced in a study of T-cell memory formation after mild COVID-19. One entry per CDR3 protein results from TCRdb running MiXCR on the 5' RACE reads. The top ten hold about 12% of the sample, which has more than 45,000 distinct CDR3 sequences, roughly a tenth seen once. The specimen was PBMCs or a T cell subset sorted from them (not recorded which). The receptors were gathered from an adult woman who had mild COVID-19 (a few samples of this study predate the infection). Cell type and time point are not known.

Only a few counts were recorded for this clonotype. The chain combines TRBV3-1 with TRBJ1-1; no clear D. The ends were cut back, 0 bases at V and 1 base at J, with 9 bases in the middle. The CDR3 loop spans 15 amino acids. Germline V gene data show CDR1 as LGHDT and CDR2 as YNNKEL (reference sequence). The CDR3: CASSQDVWQNTEAFF. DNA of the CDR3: TGTGCCAGCAGCCAAGATGTGTGGCAGAACACTGAAGCTTTCTTT.

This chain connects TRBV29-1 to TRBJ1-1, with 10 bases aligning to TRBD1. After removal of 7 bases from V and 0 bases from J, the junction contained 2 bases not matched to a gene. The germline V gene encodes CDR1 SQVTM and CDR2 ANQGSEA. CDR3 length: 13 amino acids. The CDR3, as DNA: TGCAGCGGTGGACAGGGGGTGAACACTGAAGCTTTCTTT. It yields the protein CSGGQGVNTEAFF.

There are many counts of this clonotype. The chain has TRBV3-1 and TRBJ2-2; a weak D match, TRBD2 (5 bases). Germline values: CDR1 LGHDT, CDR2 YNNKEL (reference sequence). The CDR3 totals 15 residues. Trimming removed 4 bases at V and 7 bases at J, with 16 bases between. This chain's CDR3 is CASSLGSGEHGELFF. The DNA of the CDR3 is TGTGCCAGCAGCCTTGGGAGTGGGGAACACGGGGAGCTGTTTTTT.

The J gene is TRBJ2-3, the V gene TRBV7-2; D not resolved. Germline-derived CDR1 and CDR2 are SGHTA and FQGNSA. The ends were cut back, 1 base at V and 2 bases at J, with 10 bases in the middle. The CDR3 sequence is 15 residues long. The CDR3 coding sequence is TGTGCCAGCAGCTTAGAGGGAATAAACACAGATACGCAGTATTTT. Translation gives CASSLEGINTDTQYF.

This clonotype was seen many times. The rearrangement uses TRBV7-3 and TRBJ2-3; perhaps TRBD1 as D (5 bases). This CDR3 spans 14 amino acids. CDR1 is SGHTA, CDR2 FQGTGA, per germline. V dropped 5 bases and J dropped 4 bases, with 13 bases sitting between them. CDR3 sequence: CASSPNRQPDTQYF. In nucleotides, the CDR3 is TGTGCCAGCAGCCCGAATCGACAGCCAGATACGCAGTATTTT.

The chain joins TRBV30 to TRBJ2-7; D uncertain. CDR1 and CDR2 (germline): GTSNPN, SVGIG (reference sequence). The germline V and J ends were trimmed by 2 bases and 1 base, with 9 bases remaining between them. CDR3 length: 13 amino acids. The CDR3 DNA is TGTGCCTGGAGTCCCCCGCTGTCCTACGAGCAGTACTTC. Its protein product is CAWSPPLSYEQYF.

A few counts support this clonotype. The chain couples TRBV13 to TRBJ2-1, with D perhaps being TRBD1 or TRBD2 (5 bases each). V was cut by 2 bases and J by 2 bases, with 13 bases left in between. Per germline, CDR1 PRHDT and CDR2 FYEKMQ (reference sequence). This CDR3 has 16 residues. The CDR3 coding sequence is TGTGCCAGCAGCTTACCGGGGCCCAATCCCTACAATGAGCAGTTCTTC. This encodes CASSLPGPNPYNEQFF.

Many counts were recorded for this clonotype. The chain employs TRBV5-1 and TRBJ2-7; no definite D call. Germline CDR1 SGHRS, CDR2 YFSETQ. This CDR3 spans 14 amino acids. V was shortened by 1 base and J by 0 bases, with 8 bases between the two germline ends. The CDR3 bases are TGCGCCAGCAGCTTGCAATGGGGCTCCTACGAGCAGTACTTC. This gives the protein CASSLQWGSYEQYF.

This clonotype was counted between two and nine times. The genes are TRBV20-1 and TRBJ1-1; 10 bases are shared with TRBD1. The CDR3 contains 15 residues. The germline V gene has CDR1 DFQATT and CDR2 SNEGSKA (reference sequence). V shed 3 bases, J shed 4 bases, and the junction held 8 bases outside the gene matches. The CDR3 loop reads CSARALGQGSTEAFF. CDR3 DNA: TGCAGTGCTAGGGCCCTGGGACAGGGGAGCACTGAAGCTTTCTTT.

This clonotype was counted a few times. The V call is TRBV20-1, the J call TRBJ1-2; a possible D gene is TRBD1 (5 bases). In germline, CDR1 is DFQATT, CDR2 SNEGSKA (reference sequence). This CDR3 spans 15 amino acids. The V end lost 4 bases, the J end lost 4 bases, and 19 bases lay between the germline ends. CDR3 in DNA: TGCAGTGCTACGGGGGGAAACTCGCAATCCTATGGCTACACCTTC. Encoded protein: CSATGGNSQSYGYTF.

The CDR3 spells CASSGRDYQYQETQYF. CDR3 coding DNA: TGTGCCAGCAGCGGACGGGACTACCAGTACCAAGAGACCCAGTACTTC. J is TRBJ2-5 and V is TRBV3-1, with 7 bases lining up with TRBD2. J gave up 0 bases and V 5 bases, and 9 bases lay outside the gene matches. Germline CDR1 and CDR2: LGHDT and YNNKEL (reference sequence). The CDR3 totals 16 residues.

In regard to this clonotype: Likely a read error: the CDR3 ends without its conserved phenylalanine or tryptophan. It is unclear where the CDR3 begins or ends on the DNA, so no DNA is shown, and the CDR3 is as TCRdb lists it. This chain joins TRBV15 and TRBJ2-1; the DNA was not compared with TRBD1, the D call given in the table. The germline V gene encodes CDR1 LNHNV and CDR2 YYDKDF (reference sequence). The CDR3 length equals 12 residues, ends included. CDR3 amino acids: CATSKERGQGAV.

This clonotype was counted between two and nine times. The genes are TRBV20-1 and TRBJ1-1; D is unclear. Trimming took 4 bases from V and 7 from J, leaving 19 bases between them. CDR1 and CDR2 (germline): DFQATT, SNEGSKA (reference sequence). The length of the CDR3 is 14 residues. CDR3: CSATPGSPEGEAFF. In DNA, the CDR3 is TGCAGTGCTACGCCCGGGTCCCCCGAGGGTGAAGCTTTCTTT.

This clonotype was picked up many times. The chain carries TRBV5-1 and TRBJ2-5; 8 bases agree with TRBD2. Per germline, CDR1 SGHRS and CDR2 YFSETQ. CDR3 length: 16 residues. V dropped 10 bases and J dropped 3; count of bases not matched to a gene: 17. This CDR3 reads CASAGGDNSKKETQYF. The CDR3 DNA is TGCGCCTCCGCCGGGGGGGATAATTCGAAGAAAGAGACCCAGTACTTC.

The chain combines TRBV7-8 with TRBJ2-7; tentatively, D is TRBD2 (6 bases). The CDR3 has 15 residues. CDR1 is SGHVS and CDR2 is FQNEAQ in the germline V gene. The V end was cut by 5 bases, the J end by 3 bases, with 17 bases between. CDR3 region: CASSPRRDSNYEQYF. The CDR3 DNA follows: TGTGCCAGCAGCCCCCGGCGGGACTCCAACTACGAGCAGTACTTC.

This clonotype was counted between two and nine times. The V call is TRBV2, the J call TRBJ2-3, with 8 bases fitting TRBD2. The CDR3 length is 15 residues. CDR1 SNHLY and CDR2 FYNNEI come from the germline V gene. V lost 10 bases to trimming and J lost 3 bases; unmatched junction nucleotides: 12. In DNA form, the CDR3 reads TGTGCCATATCTCTCACGGGGGGGCCGACAGATACGCAGTATTTT. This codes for CAISLTGGPTDTQYF.

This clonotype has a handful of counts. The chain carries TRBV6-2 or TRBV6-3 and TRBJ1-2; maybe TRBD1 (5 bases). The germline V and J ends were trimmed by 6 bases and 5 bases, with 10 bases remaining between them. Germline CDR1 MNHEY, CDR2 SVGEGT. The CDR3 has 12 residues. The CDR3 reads CASSKGSYGYTF. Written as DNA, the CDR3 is TGTGCCAGCAGCAAGGGGTCGTATGGCTACACCTTC.

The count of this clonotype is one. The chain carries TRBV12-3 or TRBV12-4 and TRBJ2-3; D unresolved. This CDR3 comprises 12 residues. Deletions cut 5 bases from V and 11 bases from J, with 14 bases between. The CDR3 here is CASSPGSSRQYF. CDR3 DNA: TGTGCCAGCAGTCCAGGTAGCAGTCGGCAGTATTTT.

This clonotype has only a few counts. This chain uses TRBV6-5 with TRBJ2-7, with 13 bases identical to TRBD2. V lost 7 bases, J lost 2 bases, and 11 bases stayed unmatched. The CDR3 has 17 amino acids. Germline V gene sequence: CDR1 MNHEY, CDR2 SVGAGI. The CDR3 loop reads CASILGTSGKRTYEQYF. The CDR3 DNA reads TGTGCCAGCATCCTGGGGACTAGCGGGAAGCGGACCTACGAGCAGTACTTC.

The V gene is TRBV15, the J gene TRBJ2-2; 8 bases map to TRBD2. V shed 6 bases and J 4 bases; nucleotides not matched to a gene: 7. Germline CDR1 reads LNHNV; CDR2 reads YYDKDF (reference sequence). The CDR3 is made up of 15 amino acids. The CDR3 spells CATRVGLESTGELFF. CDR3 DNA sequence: TGTGCCACCAGGGTGGGACTAGAGTCCACCGGGGAGCTGTTTTTT.

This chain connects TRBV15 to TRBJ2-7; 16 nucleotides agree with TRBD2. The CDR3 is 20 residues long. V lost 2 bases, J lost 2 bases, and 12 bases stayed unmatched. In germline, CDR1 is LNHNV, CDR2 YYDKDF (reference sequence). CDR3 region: CATSRRDLGLAGGKPYEQYF. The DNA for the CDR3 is TGTGCCACCAGCAGAAGGGACCTGGGACTAGCGGGAGGGAAACCCTACGAGCAGTACTTC.

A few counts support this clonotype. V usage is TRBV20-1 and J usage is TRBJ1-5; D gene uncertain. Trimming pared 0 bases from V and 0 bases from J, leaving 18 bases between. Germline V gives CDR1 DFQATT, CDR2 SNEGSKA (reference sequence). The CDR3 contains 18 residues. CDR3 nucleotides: TGCAGTGCTAGAGATATGGCTAGCGGGGTGTATAGCAATCAGCCCCAGCATTTT. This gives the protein CSARDMASGVYSNQPQHF.

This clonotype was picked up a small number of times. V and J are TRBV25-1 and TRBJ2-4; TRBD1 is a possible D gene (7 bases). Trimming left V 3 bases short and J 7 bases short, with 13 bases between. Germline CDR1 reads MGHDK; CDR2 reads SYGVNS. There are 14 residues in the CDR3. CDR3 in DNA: TGTGCCAGCAGTGAGGGACAGAGCGGGAACATTCAGTACTTC. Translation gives CASSEGQSGNIQYF.

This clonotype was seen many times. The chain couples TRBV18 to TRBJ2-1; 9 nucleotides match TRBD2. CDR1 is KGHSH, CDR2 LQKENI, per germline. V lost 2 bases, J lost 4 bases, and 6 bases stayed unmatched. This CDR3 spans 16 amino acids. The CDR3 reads CASSPLKSGGYNEQFF. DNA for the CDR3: TGTGCCAGCTCACCATTAAAGAGCGGGGGGTACAATGAGCAGTTCTTC.

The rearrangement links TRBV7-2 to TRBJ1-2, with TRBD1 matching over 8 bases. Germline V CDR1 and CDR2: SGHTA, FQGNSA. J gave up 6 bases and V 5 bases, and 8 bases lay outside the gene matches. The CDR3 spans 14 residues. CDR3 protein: CASSPRDRGNGYTF. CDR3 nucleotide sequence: TGTGCCAGCAGCCCCCGAGACAGGGGAAATGGCTACACCTTC. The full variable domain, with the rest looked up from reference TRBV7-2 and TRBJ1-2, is GAGVSQSPSNKVTEKGKDVELRCDPISGHTALYWYRQSLGQGLEFLIYFQGNSAPDKSGLPSDRFSAERTGGSVSTLTIQRTQQEDSAVYLCASSPRDRGNGYTFGSGTRLTVV.

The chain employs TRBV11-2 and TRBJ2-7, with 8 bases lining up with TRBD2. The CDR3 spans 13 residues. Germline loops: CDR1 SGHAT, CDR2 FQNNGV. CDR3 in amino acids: CASSRGGKYGQYV. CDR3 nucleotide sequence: TGTGCCAGCAGCCGCGGGGGGAAGTACGGGCAGTACGTC.

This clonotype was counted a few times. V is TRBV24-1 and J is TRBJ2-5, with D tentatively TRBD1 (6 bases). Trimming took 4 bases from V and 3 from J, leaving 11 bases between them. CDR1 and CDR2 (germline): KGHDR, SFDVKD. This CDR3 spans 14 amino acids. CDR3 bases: TGTGCCACCAGTGAGTCAGGGGACGAAGAGACCCAGTACTTC. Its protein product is CATSESGDEETQYF.

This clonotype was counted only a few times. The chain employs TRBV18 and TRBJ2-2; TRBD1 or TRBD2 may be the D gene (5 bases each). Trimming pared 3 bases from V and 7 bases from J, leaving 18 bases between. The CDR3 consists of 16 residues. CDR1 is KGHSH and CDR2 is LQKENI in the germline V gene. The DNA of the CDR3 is TGTGCCAGCTCACCCCCGGCCAGGGTCGGAGGCGGGGAGCTGTTTTTT. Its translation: CASSPPARVGGGELFF.